The clone carrying this T cell receptor (beta chain) was seen just once. Its specificity is unknown. This sample was taken from a study of Tregs in tolerant kidney transplant recipients. The assay was immunoSEQ multiplex PCR, and TCRdb's table has in-frame clones only and misses some. Of 35,000 to 50,000 clones listed, 95% to 96% are singletons. Germline CDR1 MDHEN, CDR2 SYDVKM. This CDR3 spans 17 amino acids. V was shortened by 8 bases and J by 3 bases, with 26 bases between the two germline ends. Study-wide results and caveats: Biological reproducibility was not directly addressed in this study. Few patients were studied, so findings need validation in larger groups.

V gene TRBV28 combines with J gene TRBJ2-7; maybe TRBD1 (6 bases). Source material: Tregs from blood cultured with allogeneic cells. This sequence was found in a human donor in good health. CDR3 sequence reads: CASGQSAFRARVYEQYF. In DNA, the CDR3 is TGTGCCAGCGGACAGTCCGCCTTTCGGGCTAGAGTCTACGAGCAGTACTTC.